A single sample is the source of the 9 T cell receptor beta chains below, sequenced in a study of human T cells and chemical hapten exposure. Stated time point: patch test 2, 6 weeks after DPC sensitization. Described treatment: therapeutic diphenylcyclopropenone sensitization with weekly scalp DPC. TCRdb analysed the RACE reads with MiXCR anew, one entry per CDR3 protein. In the table there are some 80,000 distinct CDR3 sequences, around a tenth of which are singletons. The specimen comprised whole blood, sampled in connection with sensitization to the hapten diphenylcyclopropenone (DPC). The receptors originated from a man between 18 and 29 years old with alopecia areata. Some clones in this sample may be carry-over from other donors' samples.

This clonotype has a handful of counts. V usage is TRBV19 and J usage is TRBJ1-1, with TRBD1 matching 9 bases. The CDR3 sequence is 15 residues long. CDR1 is LNHDA and CDR2 is SQIVND in the germline V gene (reference sequence). Trimming at V came to 3 bases and at J to 3 bases, leaving 5 bases not matched to a gene. Written as DNA, the CDR3 is TGTGCCAGTAGTATGACGAGACAGGGGGACACTGAAGCTTTCTTT. It translates to CASSMTRQGDTEAFF.

Many counts were recorded for this clonotype. This chain links TRBV14 with TRBJ2-1; tentative D call: TRBD1 (5 bases). The CDR3 totals 16 residues. The V end lost 0 bases, the J end lost 6 bases, and 15 bases lay between the germline ends. Germline CDR1 and CDR2: SGHDN and FVKESK. The CDR3 DNA reads as TGTGCCAGCAGCCAAGAAAGGGGCGTCAGGGCCAATGAGCAGTTCTTC. Residues: CASSQERGVRANEQFF.

This clonotype was found a few times. The J gene is TRBJ2-7, the V gene TRBV29-1, with 7 bases identical to TRBD1. Germline V gives CDR1 SQVTM, CDR2 ANQGSEA. This CDR3 has 13 amino acids. V gave up 6 bases and J gave up 1 base; unmatched junction bases: 6. The CDR3 loop reads CSVMGTASYEQYF. CDR3 sequence (DNA): TGCAGCGTAATGGGGACAGCATCCTACGAGCAGTACTTC.

The rearrangement joins TRBV5-1 to TRBJ2-1, with D unresolved. Trimming took 4 bases from V and 4 from J, leaving 15 bases between them. CDR3 length equals 15 residues. Germline V gives CDR1 SGHRS, CDR2 YFSETQ. CDR3 in DNA: TGCGCCAGCAGCGGCGTTAGTCGCAGATACAATGAGCAGTTCTTC. Translation: CASSGVSRRYNEQFF.

This clonotype appeared a few times. With a much larger clone just one base away, this may be a read error. The conserved phenylalanine or tryptophan normally closing the CDR3 is absent here, so this likely arose from a read error. V is TRBV7-9 and J is TRBJ2-2, with D perhaps TRBD2 (5 bases). Germline assignment: CDR1 SEHNR and CDR2 FQNEAQ (reference sequence). V lost 3 bases and J 3 bases, leaving 8 bases between the germline ends. This CDR3 contains 14 residues. CDR3 nucleotides: TGTGCCAGCAGCTTTCTGCGGGACACCGGGGAGCTGTTTTCT. This encodes CASSFLRDTGELFS.

The sample holds a few counts of this clonotype. This chain links TRBV7-3 with TRBJ1-2; no clear D. This CDR3 is 13 amino acids long. The V end lost 5 bases, the J end lost 8 bases, and 15 bases lay between the germline ends. Germline V gene data show CDR1 as SGHTA and CDR2 as FQGTGA. The DNA for the CDR3 is TGTGCCAGCAGCCCCGTTCCGATGGAAGGCTACACCTTC. This codes for CASSPVPMEGYTF.

DNA of the CDR3: TGCAGCGTTGCTGGGGGACCATCCTACGAGCAGTACTTC. This codes for CSVAGGPSYEQYF. V gene TRBV29-1 combines with J gene TRBJ2-7; D is perhaps TRBD1 or TRBD2 (5 bases each). Trimming took 4 bases from V and 1 from J, leaving 11 bases between them. The germline V gene encodes CDR1 SQVTM and CDR2 ANQGSEA. The CDR3 extends over 13 amino acids.

In this sample, this clonotype turned up many times. The chain combines TRBV4-3 with TRBJ2-2; TRBD1 agrees at 7 bases. The CDR3 is 19 amino acids. The trim removed 0 bases at V and 3 bases at J, leaving 13 bases unmatched. Per germline, CDR1 LGHNA and CDR2 YSLEER. The CDR3 here is CASSQDQNQGVVYTGELFF. In DNA, the CDR3 is TGCGCCAGCAGCCAAGACCAAAACCAGGGGGTGGTGTACACCGGGGAGCTGTTTTTT.

The rearrangement joins TRBV7-2 to TRBJ2-7; the match to TRBD1 covers 10 bases. The junction had 7 bases not matched to a gene; V was cut back by 5 bases and J by 3 bases. Germline V gene lookup returns CDR1 SGHTA and CDR2 FQGNSA. CDR3 length: 15 amino acids. The DNA of the CDR3 is TGTGCCAGCAGCCCGACAGGGGGCGCGGTCTACGAGCAGTACTTC. Amino acids: CASSPTGGAVYEQYF.